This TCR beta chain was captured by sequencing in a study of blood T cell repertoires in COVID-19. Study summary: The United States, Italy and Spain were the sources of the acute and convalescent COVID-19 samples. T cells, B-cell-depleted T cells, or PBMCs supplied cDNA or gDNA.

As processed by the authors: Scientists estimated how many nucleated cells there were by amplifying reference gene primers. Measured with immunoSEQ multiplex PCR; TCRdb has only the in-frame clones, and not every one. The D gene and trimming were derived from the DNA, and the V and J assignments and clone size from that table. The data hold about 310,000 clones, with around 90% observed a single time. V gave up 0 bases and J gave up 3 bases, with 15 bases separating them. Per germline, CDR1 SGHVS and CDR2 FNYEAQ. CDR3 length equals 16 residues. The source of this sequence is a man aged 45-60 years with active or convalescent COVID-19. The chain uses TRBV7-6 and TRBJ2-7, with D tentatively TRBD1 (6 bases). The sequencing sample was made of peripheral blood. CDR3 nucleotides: TGTGCCAGCAGCTTAGCGCAGGCGGACAGTCACTACGAGCAGTACTTC. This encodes CASSLAQADSHYEQYF.